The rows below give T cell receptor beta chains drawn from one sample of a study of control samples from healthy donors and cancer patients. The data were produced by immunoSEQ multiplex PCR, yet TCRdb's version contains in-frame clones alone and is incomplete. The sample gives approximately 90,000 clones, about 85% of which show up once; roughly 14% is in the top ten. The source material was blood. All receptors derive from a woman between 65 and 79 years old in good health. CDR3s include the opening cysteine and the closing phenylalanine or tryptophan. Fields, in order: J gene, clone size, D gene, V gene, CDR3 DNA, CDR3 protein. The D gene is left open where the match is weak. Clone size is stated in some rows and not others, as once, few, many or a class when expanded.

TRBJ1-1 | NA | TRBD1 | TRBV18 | TGTGCCAGCTCACCCACAGGGGTGACTGAAGCTTTCTTT | CASSPTGVTEAFF
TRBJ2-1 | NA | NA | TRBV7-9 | TGTGCCAGCAGCCCCCGACAGCCTCACTACAATGAGCAGTTCTTC | CASSPRQPHYNEQFF
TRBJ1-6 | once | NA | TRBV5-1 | TGCGCCAGCAGCCCGGAGGACGGGGGATCACCCCTCCACTTT | CASSPEDGGSPLHF
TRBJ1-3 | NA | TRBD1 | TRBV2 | TGTGCCAGCAGGGAGAACAGGGGTGGTGGAAACACCATATATTTT | CASRENRGGGNTIYF
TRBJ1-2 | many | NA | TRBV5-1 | TGCGCCATGGGCGGCCCCAATGGCTACACCTTC | CAMGGPNGYTF
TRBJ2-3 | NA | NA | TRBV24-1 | TGTGCCACCAGTGATTTAGGTACGGGCACAGATACGCAGTATTTT | CATSDLGTGTDTQYF
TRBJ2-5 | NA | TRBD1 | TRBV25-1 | TGTGCCAGCAGTGAATATGGGACAGGGGGTTTCCAAGAGACCCAGTACTTC | CASSEYGTGGFQETQYF
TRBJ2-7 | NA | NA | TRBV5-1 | TGCGCCAGCAGACCCACTACAGGGTATGAATCCTACGAGCAGTACTTC | CASRPTTGYESYEQYF
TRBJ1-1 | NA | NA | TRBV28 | TGTGCCAGCATTAAGCAAGAAGCTTTCTTT | CASIKQEAFF
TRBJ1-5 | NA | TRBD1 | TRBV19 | TGTGCCAGTAGTCCTCCTCCGGGACAGGCCAATTTTCAGCCCCAGCATTTT | CASSPPPGQANFQPQHF
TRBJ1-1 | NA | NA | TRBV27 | TGTGCCAGCAGTTTAATGGGGCACACGCCGAACACTGAAGCTTTCTTT | CASSLMGHTPNTEAFF
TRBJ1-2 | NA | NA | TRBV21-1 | TGTGCCAGCCCCAAAAGGAGGGGGAGAGGGGGCTACACCTTC | CASPKRRGRGGYTF
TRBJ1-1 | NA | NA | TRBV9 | TGTGCCAGCAGCGTAGACGGGAACTTAAGGACTGAAGCTTTCTTT | CASSVDGNLRTEAFF
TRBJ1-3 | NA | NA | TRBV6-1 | TGTGCCAGCAGTGAACGAAGATGGGTGGGAAACACCATATATTTT | CASSERRWVGNTIYF
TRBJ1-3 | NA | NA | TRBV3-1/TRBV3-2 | TGTGCCAGCAGCCAAGTGTCCAGGGACACCATATATTTT | CASSQVSRDTIYF
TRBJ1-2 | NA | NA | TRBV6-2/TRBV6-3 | TGTGCCAGCAGTTACCCGCAGGGGAGCTACACCTTC | CASSYPQGSYTF
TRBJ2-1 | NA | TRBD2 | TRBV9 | TGTGCCAGCAGCCCCCGGACAGGGAAGGGTCTAGCGGGAGGGCCGGTCTTC | CASSPRTGKGLAGGPVF
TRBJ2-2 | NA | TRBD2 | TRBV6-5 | TGTGCCAGCACCCCGCCCGGGGGGGCCGGCGGGGAGCTGTTTTTT | CASTPPGGAGGELFF
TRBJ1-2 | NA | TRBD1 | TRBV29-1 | TGCAGCGTTGGGGGACAGGGGTGGAGCGGCTACACCTTC | CSVGGQGWSGYTF
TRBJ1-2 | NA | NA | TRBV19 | TGTGCCAGTAGTATCAAGGGTAACTATGGCTACACCTTC | CASSIKGNYGYTF
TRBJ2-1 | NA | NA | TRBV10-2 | TGCGCCAGCAGTGCCGTGGGAACGAACAATGAGCAGTTCTTC | CASSAVGTNNEQFF
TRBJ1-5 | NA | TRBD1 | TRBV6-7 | TGTGCCAGCAGTTATTTGAGGCAGTGGGAGGGGGCGGATAGCAATCAGCCCCAGCATTTT | CASSYLRQWEGADSNQPQHF
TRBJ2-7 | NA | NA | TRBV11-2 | TGTGCCAGCAGCTTAGATCTAGGGACCGCTACCTACGAGCAGTACTTC | CASSLDLGTATYEQYF
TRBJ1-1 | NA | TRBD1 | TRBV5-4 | TGTGCCAGCAGCCTATGGGACAGGGTCTCTGAAGCTTTCTTT | CASSLWDRVSEAFF
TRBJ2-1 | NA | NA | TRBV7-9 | TGTGCCAGCAGCTTAGGAAGTGAGAATTTCAATGAGCAGTTCTTC | CASSLGSENFNEQFF
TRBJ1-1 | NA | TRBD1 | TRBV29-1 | TGCAGCGGAGGACAGGGAACTGAAGCTTTCTTT | CSGGQGTEAFF
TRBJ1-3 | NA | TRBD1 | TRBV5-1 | TGCGCCAGCAGCGATACAGGGGGGTTAAACACCATATATTTT | CASSDTGGLNTIYF
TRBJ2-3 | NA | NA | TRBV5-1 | TGCGCCAGCAGCTTGGTTTCGGCAGAAACAGATACGCAGTATTTT | CASSLVSAETDTQYF
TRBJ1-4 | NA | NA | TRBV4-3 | TGCGCCAGCAGCCAACGGTTCGGACCTTCAACTAATGAAAAACTGTTTTTT | CASSQRFGPSTNEKLFF
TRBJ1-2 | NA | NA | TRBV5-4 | TGTGCCAGCAGTTCGCCGGGACGGAGAGTGACTAACTATGGCTACACCTTC | CASSSPGRRVTNYGYTF
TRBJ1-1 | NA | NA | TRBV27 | TGTGCCAGCAGTTGGGCGGCGAACACTGAAGCTTTCTTT | CASSWAANTEAFF
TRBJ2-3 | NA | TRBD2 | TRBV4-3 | TGCGCCAGCAGCCAAGGGGCAACTAGCGGGAGGTTAGGGGATACGCAGTATTTT | CASSQGATSGRLGDTQYF
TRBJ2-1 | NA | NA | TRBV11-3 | TGTGCCAGCAGCTGGGATAGCAATGAGCAGTTCTTC | CASSWDSNEQFF
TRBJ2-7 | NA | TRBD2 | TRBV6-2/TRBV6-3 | TGTGCCAGCAGCCGACTAGCGGGTTACGAGCAGTACTTC | CASSRLAGYEQYF
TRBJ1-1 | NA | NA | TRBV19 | TGTGCCAGTAGTCCGATGACCGGGAACACTGAAGCTTTCTTT | CASSPMTGNTEAFF
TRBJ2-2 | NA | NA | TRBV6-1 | TGTGCCAGCAGTGGGGGAGTCCTCGCGAACACCGGGGAGCTGTTTTTT | CASSGGVLANTGELFF
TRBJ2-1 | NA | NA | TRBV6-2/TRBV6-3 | TGTGCCAGCAGTTACGGTCGGGGCATTGGGATCTTC | CASSYGRGIGIF
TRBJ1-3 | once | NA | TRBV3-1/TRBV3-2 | TGTGCCAGCAGCCAAGGTCAACTAGGGGGGTTGCGCGGAAACACCATATATTTT | CASSQGQLGGLRGNTIYF
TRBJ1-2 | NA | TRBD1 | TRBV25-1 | TGTGCCAGCAGTGAGAGCAACAGGGGAGGCTACACCTTC | CASSESNRGGYTF
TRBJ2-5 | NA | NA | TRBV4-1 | TGCGCCAGCAGCCAAGAAGTTGATGGGGCCTTCCAAGAGACCCAGTACTTC | CASSQEVDGAFQETQYF
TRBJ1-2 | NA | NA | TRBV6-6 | TGTGCCAGCAGTTACGGGGGGCCCGGCTATGGCTACACCTTC | CASSYGGPGYGYTF
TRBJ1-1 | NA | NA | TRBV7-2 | TGTGCCAGCAGCCCTCAGGGGAGGGCCACTGAAGCTTTCTTT | CASSPQGRATEAFF
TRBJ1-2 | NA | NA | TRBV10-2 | TGCGCCAGCAGTGGGGGGTTTGAGGCCTACACCTTC | CASSGGFEAYTF
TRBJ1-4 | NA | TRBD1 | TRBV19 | TGTGCCAGTAGTGCCCCCGGGACAGGGTTTGGTGAAAAACTGTTTTTT | CASSAPGTGFGEKLFF
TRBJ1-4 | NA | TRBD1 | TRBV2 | TGTGCCAGCGCGACAACAGGGGGCGTCCAGGAAAAACTGTTTTTT | CASATTGGVQEKLFF
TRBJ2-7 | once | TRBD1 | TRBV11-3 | TGTGCCAGCAGCCCGCGACAGGGCTCCTACGAGCAGTACTTC | CASSPRQGSYEQYF
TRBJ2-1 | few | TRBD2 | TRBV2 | TGTGCCAGCAGTGAAGGCCTAGCGGGGTACAATGAGCAGTTCTTC | CASSEGLAGYNEQFF
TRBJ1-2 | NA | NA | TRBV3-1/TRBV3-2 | TGTGCCAGCAGCCAAGGACAGAACTATGGCTACACCTTC | CASSQGQNYGYTF
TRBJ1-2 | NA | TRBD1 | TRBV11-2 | TGTGCCAGCAGCGATATACAGGGGAACTATGGCTACACCTTC | CASSDIQGNYGYTF
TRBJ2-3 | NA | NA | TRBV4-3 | TGCGCCAGCAGCCAAGAAATTACAAATACGCAGTATTTT | CASSQEITNTQYF
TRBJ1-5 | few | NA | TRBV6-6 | TGTGCCAGCAGTCCAATTCCCGACAGTAGCAATCAGCCCCAGCATTTT | CASSPIPDSSNQPQHF
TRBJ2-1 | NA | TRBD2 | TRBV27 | TGTGCCAGCAGTTTGACTAGCGGGTATCAACTCGATGAGCAGTTCTTC | CASSLTSGYQLDEQFF
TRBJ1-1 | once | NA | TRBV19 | TGTGCCAGTAGCCCTCCCGGGAGATCTGAAGCTTTCTTT | CASSPPGRSEAFF
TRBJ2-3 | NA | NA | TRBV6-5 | TGTGCCAGCAGGTCTAGCACAGATACGCAGTATTTT | CASRSSTDTQYF